This T cell receptor (beta chain) stems from a study of a mutant IDH1 vaccine in newly diagnosed glioma. Study overall: Treated patients had a mean age of roughly 39 years and an approximately 60% male, about 40% female split. Previous treatment comprised radiotherapy, temozolomide, or both, mostly both.

Repertoires were generated with immunoSEQ multiplex PCR, while TCRdb's copy carries only in-frame clones and drops some. Counted here are approximately 61,000 clones, roughly 79% occurring once; the ten biggest clones make up 5.4%. Turning to this clone: Its antigen is as yet unknown. The germline gene is not matched at one end of the junction; a read error may be the cause.

Germline values: CDR1 SSHAT, CDR2 FNYEAQ (reference sequence). CDR3 length equals 17 residues. The time point was: week 35, safety follow-up. What each vaccine dose contained was 300 ug of mutant IDH1 20-mer peptide, accompanied by topical imiquimod. This TCR came from a man aged 40-50 years with glioma. The J gene is TRBJ2-2, the V gene TRBV7-7; 11 positions agree with TRBD1. Sequencing was performed on PBMCs, taken from a glioma patient whose treatment included an IDH1 peptide vaccine. The CDR3 loop is CASSKNRDRGIAGELFF. The CDR3 nucleotides read TGTGCTAGCAGCAAAAACCGGGACAGGGGGATTGCCGGGGAGCTGTTTTTT.